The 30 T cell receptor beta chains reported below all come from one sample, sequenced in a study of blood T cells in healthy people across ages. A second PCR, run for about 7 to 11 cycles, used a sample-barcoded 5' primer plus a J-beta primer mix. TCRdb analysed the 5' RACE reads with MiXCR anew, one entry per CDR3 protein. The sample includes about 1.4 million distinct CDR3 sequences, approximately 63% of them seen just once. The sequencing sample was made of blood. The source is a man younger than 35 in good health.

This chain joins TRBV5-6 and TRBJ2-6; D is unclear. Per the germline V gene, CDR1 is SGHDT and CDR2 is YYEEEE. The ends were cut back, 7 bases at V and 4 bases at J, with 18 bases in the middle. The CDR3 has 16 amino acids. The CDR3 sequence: CASGRLRLIGANVLTF. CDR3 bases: TGTGCCAGCGGAAGACTCCGTCTGATAGGGGCCAACGTCCTGACTTTC.

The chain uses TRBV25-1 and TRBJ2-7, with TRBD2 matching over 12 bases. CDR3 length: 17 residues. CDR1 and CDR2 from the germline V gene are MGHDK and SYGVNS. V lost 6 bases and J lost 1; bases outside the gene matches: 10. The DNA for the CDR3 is TGTGCCAGCAGGGCATTTGAGACTAGCGGGGGATCCTACGAGCAGTACTTC. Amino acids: CASRAFETSGGSYEQYF.

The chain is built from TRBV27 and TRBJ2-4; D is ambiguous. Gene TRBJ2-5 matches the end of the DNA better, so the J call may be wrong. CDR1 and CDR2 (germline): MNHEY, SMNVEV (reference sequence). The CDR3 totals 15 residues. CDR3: CASSLTGRWEETQYF. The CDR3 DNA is TGTGCCAGCAGTTTAACTGGACGCTGGGAAGAGACCCAGTACTTC.

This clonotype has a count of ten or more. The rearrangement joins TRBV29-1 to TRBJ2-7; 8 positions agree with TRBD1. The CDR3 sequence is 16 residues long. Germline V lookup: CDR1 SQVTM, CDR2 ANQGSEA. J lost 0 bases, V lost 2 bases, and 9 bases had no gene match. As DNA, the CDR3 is TGCAGCGTTGAAAAACTTGGGGACAGGCACTCCTACGAGCAGTACTTC. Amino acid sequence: CSVEKLGDRHSYEQYF.

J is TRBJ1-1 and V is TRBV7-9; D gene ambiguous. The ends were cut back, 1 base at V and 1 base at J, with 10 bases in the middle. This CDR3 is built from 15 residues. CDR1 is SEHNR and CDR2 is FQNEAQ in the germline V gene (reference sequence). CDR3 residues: CASSLDIGSNTEAFF. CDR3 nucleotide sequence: TGTGCCAGCAGCTTAGATATTGGATCGAACACTGAAGCTTTCTTT.

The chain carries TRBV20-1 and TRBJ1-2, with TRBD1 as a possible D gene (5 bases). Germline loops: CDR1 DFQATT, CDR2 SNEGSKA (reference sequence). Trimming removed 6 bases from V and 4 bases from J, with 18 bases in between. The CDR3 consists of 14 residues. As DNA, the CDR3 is TGCAGTGCGCCGACCCAGGGTATAGGCTATGGCTACACCTTC. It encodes CSAPTQGIGYGYTF.

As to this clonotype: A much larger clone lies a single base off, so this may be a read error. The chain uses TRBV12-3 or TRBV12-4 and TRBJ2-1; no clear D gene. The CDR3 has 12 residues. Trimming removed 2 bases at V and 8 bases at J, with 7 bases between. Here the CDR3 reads CASSLMGYEQFF. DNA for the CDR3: TGTGCCAGCAGTTTAATGGGCTATGAGCAGTTCTTC.

The CDR3 bases are TGTGCCAGCAGCTTAGTACAGCCGGGCTATGGCTACACCTTC. This sequence encodes CASSLVQPGYGYTF. The chain carries TRBV7-2 and TRBJ1-2; no firm D call. V dropped 1 base and J dropped 4 bases, with 10 bases sitting between them. The germline gives CDR1 SGHTA, CDR2 FQGNSA. CDR3 length: 14 amino acids.

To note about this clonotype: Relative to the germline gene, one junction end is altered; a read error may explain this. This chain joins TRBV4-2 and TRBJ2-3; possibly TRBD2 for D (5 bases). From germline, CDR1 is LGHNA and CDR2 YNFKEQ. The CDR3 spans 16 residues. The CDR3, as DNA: TGTTCCAGCAGCCAAGATTCTGGGAATAGCGCAGATACGCAGTATTTT. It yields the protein CSSSQDSGNSADTQYF.

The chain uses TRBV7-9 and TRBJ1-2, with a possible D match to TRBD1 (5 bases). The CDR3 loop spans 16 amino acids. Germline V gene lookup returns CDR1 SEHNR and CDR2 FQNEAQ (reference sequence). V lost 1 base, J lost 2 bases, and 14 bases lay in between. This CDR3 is CASSLEGAGLNYGYTF. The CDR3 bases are TGTGCCAGCAGCTTAGAGGGCGCAGGGCTCAACTATGGCTACACCTTC.

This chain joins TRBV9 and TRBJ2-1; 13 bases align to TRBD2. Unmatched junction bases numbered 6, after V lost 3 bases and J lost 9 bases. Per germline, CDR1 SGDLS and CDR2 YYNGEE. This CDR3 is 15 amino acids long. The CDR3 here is CASSGGLAGLAEQFF. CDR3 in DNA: TGTGCCAGCAGCGGGGGACTAGCGGGATTAGCTGAGCAGTTCTTC.

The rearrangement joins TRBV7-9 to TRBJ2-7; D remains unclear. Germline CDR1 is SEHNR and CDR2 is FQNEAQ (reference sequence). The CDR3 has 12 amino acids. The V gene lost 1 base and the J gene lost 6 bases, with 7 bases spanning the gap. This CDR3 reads CASSLDWAEQYF. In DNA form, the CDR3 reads TGTGCCAGCAGCTTAGACTGGGCCGAGCAGTACTTC.

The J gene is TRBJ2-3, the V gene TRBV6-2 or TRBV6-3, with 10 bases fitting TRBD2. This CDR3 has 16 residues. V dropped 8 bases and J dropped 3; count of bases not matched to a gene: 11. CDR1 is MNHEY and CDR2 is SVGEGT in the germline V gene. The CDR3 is CASSKLTSGATDTQYF. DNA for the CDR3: TGTGCCAGCTCAAAACTAACTAGCGGGGCGACAGATACGCAGTATTTT.

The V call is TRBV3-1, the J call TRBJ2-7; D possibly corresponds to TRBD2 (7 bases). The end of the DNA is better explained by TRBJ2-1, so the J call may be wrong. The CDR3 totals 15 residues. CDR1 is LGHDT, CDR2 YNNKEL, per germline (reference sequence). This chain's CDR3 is CASGFSGGFHNEQFF. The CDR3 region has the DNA TGTGCCAGCGGGTTCTCGGGGGGCTTCCACAATGAGCAGTTCTTC.

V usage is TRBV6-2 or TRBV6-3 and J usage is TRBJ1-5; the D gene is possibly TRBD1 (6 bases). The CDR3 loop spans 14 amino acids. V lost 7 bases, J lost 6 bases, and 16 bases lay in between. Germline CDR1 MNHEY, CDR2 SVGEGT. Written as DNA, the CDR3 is TGTGCCAGCAACCCCGGACAGCGCGGTCAGCCCCAGCATTTT. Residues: CASNPGQRGQPQHF.

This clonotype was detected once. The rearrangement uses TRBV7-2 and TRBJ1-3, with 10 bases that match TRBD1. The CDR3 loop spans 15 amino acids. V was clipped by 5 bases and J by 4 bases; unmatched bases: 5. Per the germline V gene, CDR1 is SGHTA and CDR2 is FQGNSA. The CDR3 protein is CASSPRQGAGNTIYF. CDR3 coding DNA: TGTGCCAGCAGCCCCCGACAGGGGGCGGGAAACACCATATATTTT.

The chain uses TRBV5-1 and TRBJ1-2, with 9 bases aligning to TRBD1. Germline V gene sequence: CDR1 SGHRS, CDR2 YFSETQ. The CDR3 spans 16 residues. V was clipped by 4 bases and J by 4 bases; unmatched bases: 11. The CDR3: CASSMGQGALGYGYTF. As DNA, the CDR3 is TGCGCCAGCAGCATGGGACAGGGTGCGTTGGGCTATGGCTACACCTTC.

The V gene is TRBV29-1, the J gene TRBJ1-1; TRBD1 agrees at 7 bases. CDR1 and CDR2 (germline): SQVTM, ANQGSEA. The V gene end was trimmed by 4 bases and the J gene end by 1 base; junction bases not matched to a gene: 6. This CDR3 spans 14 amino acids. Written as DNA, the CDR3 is TGCAGCGTTGGAGGAGGGGACAGGAACACTGAAGCTTTCTTT. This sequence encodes CSVGGGDRNTEAFF.

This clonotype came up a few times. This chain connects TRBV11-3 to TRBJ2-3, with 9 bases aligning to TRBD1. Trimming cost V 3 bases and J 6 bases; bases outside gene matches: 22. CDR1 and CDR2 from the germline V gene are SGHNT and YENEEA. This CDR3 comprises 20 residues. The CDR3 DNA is TGTGCCAGCAGCTTTGGACAGGGGCTTGGTCTATTCCTTTGCCTCGATACGCAGTATTTT. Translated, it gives CASSFGQGLGLFLCLDTQYF. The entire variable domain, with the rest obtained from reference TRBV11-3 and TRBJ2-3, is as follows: EAGVVQSPRYKIIEKKQPVAFWCNPISGHNTLYWYLQNLGQGPELLIRYENEEAVDDSQLPKDRFSAERLKGVDSTLKIQPAELGDSAVYLCASSFGQGLGLFLCLDTQYFGPGTRLTVL.

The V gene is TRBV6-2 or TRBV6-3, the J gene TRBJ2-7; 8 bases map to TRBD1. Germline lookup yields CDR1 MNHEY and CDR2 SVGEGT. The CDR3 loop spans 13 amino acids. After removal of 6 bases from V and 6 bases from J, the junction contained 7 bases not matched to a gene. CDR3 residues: CASSRGTGIEQYF. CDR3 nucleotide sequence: TGTGCCAGCAGCCGGGGGACAGGAATCGAGCAGTACTTC.

DNA of the CDR3: TGCGCCAGCGCAGGGACTGGGGAGACCCAGTTCTTC. Protein: CASAGTGETQFF. The V gene is TRBV10-2, the J gene TRBJ2-1; D might be TRBD2 (6 bases). The V end lost 8 bases, the J end lost 13 bases, and 18 bases lay between the germline ends. Germline values: CDR1 WSHSY, CDR2 SAAADI. CDR3 length: 12 residues.

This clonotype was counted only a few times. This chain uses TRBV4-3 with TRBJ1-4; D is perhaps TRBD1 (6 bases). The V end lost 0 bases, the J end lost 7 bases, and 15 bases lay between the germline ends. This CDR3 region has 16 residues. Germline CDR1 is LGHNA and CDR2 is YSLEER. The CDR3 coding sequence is TGCGCCAGCAGCCAAGATTTGGCAGGGGTAGTTGAAAAACTGTTTTTT. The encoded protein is CASSQDLAGVVEKLFF.

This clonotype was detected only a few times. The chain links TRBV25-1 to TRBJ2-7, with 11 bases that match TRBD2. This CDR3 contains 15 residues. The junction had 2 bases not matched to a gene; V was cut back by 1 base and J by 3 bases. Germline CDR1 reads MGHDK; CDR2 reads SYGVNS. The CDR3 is CASSESLAGGYEQYF. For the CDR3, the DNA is TGTGCCAGCAGTGAATCCCTAGCGGGGGGCTACGAGCAGTACTTC.

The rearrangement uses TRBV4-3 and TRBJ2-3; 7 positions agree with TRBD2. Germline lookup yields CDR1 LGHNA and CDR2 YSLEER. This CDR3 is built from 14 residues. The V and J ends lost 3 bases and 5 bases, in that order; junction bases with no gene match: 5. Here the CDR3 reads CASSHPGGEDTQYF. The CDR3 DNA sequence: TGCGCCAGCAGCCACCCGGGGGGAGAAGATACGCAGTATTTT.

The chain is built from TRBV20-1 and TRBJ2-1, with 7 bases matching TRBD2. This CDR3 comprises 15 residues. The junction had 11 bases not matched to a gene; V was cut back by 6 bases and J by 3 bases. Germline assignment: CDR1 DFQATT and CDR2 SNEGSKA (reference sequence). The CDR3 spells CSALPAGFIYNEQFF. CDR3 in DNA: TGCAGTGCACTTCCAGCGGGGTTTATCTACAATGAGCAGTTCTTC.

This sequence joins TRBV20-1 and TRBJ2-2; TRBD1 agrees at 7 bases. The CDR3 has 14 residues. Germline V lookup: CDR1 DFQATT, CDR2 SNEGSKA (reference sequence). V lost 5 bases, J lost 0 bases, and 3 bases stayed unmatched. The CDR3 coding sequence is TGCAGTGCTGGTGGGACAGCGAACACCGGGGAGCTGTTTTTT. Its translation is CSAGGTANTGELFF.

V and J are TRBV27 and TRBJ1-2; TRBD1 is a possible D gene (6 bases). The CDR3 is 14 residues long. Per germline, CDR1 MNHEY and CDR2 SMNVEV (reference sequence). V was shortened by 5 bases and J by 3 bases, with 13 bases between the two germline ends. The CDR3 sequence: CASSEEQGYYGYTF. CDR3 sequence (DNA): TGTGCCAGCAGTGAAGAACAGGGTTACTATGGCTACACCTTC.

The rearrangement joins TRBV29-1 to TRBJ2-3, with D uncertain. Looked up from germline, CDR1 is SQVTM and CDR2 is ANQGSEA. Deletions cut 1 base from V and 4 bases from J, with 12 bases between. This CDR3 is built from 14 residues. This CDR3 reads CSVEVSGLPDTQYF. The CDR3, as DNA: TGCAGCGTTGAAGTCTCTGGGCTCCCAGATACGCAGTATTTT.

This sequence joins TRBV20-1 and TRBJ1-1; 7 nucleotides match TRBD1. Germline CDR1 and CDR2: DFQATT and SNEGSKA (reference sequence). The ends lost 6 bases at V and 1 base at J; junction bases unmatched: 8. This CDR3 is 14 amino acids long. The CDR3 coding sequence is TGCAGTGCCACGCCCGGGACAGCGAACACTGAAGCTTTCTTT. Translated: CSATPGTANTEAFF.

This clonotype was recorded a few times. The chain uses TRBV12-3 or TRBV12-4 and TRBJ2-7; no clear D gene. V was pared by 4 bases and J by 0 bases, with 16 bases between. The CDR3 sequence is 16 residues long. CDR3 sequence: CASSYLLTPSSYEQYF. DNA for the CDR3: TGTGCCAGCAGTTATTTACTAACACCGAGCTCCTACGAGCAGTACTTC.